This T cell receptor (beta chain) emerged from a study of tumor-infiltrating lymphocytes in primary liver carcinoma. This CDR3 is 14 amino acids long. The germline V gene encodes CDR1 MDHEN and CDR2 SYDVKM. V was clipped by 6 bases and J by 6 bases, with 16 bases between them. This clonotype was observed at least ten times. The antigen remains undetermined. Researchers generated TCR beta cDNA from 500 to 600 ng of total RNA, relying on a constant-region primer. Libraries covering TCR beta were generated through three nested multiplex PCR rounds (using a slightly modified ARM-PCR). The first two PCR rounds, roughly 9 cycles each, used TRBV1-TRBV30 forward primers and a C-beta reverse primer. In TCRdb, the multiplex PCR reads were re-called with MiXCR into one record per CDR3 protein. The repertoire includes about 200,000 distinct CDR3 sequences, around four fifths of them detected once, and about a sixth sits in the top ten.

Total RNA and DNA came together from roughly 20-30 mg of bulk tissue without cell sorting. Study-level results: Top clones occupying all five tumor regions numbered only about 7-24%. A significantly higher top-250-clone fraction was recorded for tumors than for blood (p = 0.039).

The sequence was collected from a middle-aged man with primary liver carcinoma and hepatitis B virus infection. The chain uses TRBV28 and TRBJ2-3; D is unclear. Sample: tumor tissue from primary liver carcinoma. In nucleotides, the CDR3 is TGTGCCAGCAGCATCCCCAGCAGGCCGGATACGCAGTATTTT. Its protein product is CASSIPSRPDTQYF.